This T cell receptor (beta chain) was documented in a study of T cells in tuberculosis. Across the whole study: The T cells targeted glucose monomycolate, a mycobacterial lipid, via CD1B. Whole-study results and caveats: Active tuberculosis patients had shorter CDR3-alpha; the beta difference was nonsignificant.

Profiled with immunoSEQ multiplex PCR; TCRdb holds only in-frame clones, not every one. Among 35,000 to 55,000 clones, roughly 94% were seen once, and the ten largest hold 1.5% to 2%. Note on this clone: Its antigen is still unknown.

This CDR3 spans 18 amino acids. V gave up 0 bases and J gave up 5 bases; unmatched junction bases: 13. CDR1 is MGHRA, CDR2 YSYEKL, per germline. Unsorted cryopreserved PBMC were sequenced, averaging approximately 100,000 T cells per clinical donor. Input material: PBMCs. This clonotype was obtained from a donor between 10 and 35 years old with latent tuberculosis or without tuberculosis infection. Some clones in this sample may be carry-over from other donors' samples. The gene calls are TRBV4-1 and TRBJ2-7; 10 positions match TRBD2. CDR3 nucleotides: TGCGCCAGCAGCCAAGAAGAATTCCAGCGGGAGGGCCTACACGAGCAGTACTTC. The encoded protein is CASSQEEFQREGLHEQYF.